One and the same sample provided the 18 T cell receptor beta chains below, sequenced in a study of regulatory and conventional T cells in RAG deficiency. Blood CD4+ CD25-low CD127-high conventional T cells supplied the genomic DNA template. The method was immunoSEQ multiplex PCR; TCRdb's version includes in-frame clones alone and lacks a portion of them. Seen here are more than 40,000 clones, about 90% observed once, and the top ten hold about 0.53%. These data are also associated with another study on regulatory T cells. Per that paper: The PCR used 52 TRBV and 13 TRBJ primers.

The sequenced material came from CD4+ effector T cells sorted from blood. Receptors were obtained from a human donor in good health.

V usage is TRBV6-1 and J usage is TRBJ2-1; D gene ambiguous. CDR1 and CDR2 (germline): MNHNS, SASEGT. V dropped 2 bases and J dropped 9 bases, with 8 bases sitting between them. This CDR3 has 12 amino acids. CDR3 coding DNA: TGTGCCAGCAGTGAAACGGCGAGTGAGCAGTTCTTC. Translated: CASSETASEQFF.

The V call is TRBV10-2, the J call TRBJ1-6; no firm D call. In germline, CDR1 is WSHSY, CDR2 SAAADI. V lost 3 bases and J 4 bases, leaving 7 bases between the germline ends. CDR3 length: 14 amino acids. The CDR3 reads CASSDGGYNSPLHF. As DNA, the CDR3 is TGCGCCAGCAGTGATGGAGGGTATAATTCACCCCTCCACTTT.

V is TRBV9 and J is TRBJ1-2; TRBD1 matches 7 bases. The germline CDR1 and CDR2 sequences are SGDLS and YYNGEE. This CDR3 contains 15 residues. Losses at the gene ends were 3 bases for V and 4 bases for J; bases not matched to a gene: 9. This CDR3 reads CASSATTGSGYGYTF. In DNA form, the CDR3 reads TGTGCCAGCAGCGCAACGACAGGGTCCGGCTATGGCTACACCTTC.

The chain carries TRBV19 and TRBJ1-1; weak D call: TRBD1 (6 bases). CDR1 is LNHDA and CDR2 is SQIVND in the germline V gene (reference sequence). Trimming removed 3 bases from V and 4 bases from J, with 9 bases in between. CDR3 length equals 13 residues. DNA for the CDR3: TGTGCCAGTAGTATCCCAGGGGTCACTGAAGCTTTCTTT. Its translation: CASSIPGVTEAFF.

The rearrangement joins TRBV2 to TRBJ2-5; D is possibly TRBD1 (6 bases). This CDR3 is built from 14 residues. In germline, CDR1 is SNHLY, CDR2 FYNNEI. V lost 2 bases and J lost 5, with 12 bases in between. The CDR3 region is CASSEQGSKETQYF. In DNA form, the CDR3 reads TGTGCCAGCAGTGAACAGGGGAGTAAGGAGACCCAGTACTTC.

This sequence joins TRBV7-3 and TRBJ2-3; possible D gene TRBD1, 5 bases. Trimming removed 5 bases from V and 5 bases from J, with 14 bases in between. The CDR3 is 14 residues long. In germline, CDR1 is SGHTA, CDR2 FQGTGA. The chain's CDR3 is CASSPQGFRDTQYF. CDR3 nucleotide sequence: TGTGCCAGCAGCCCGCAGGGTTTCAGAGATACGCAGTATTTT.

This clone was found once. J is TRBJ2-5 and V is TRBV20-1; no definite D call. The CDR3 is made up of 10 amino acids. Germline CDR1 and CDR2: DFQATT and SNEGSKA (reference sequence). Trimming left V 8 bases short and J 3 bases short, with 7 bases between. CDR3 sequence: CSLKEETQYF. The CDR3 nucleotides are TGCAGTCTCAAGGAAGAGACCCAGTACTTC.

The J gene is TRBJ1-5, the V gene TRBV6-5; TRBD1 might be the D (5 bases). Germline-derived CDR1 and CDR2 are MNHEY and SVGAGI. The CDR3 length is 14 residues. V lost 5 bases, J lost 9 bases, and 17 bases lay in between. CDR3 coding DNA: TGTGCCAGCAGTGGCCCGGTTGGGGGTGGGCCCCAGCATTTT. It yields the protein CASSGPVGGGPQHF.

The chain carries TRBV19 and TRBJ1-4; 9 nucleotides agree with TRBD1. This CDR3 comprises 13 residues. V lost 9 bases, J lost 8 bases, and 7 bases stayed unmatched. From germline, CDR1 is LNHDA and CDR2 SQIVND (reference sequence). The CDR3 is CASKQGAREKLFF. CDR3 sequence (DNA): TGTGCCAGCAAACAGGGGGCCAGGGAAAAACTGTTTTTT.

This chain links TRBV10-2 with TRBJ1-5; no clear D. Germline assignment: CDR1 WSHSY and CDR2 SAAADI. V lost 3 bases and J 3 bases, leaving 6 bases between the germline ends. The CDR3 is 13 residues long. The CDR3 region is CASSDRNNQPQHF. The CDR3, as DNA: TGCGCCAGCAGTGATCGGAACAATCAGCCCCAGCATTTT.

V gene TRBV13 combines with J gene TRBJ1-2; 9 positions match TRBD1. There are 16 residues in the CDR3. With V trimmed by 0 bases and J by 7 bases, 9 bases remained unmatched. Germline CDR1 is PRHDT and CDR2 is FYEKMQ (reference sequence). CDR3 in DNA: TGTGCCAGCAGCTTAGGCCCTCTACAGGGGGCGCCTGGCTACACCTTC. It encodes CASSLGPLQGAPGYTF.

This chain connects TRBV9 to TRBJ1-1; D possibly corresponds to TRBD1 (6 bases). CDR3 length: 14 residues. The V gene's germline CDR1 is SGDLS and CDR2 YYNGEE. V lost 1 base and J lost 1, with 8 bases in between. CDR3 in DNA: TGTGCCAGCAGCGTAATGACAGGGAACACTGAAGCTTTCTTT. Residues: CASSVMTGNTEAFF.

This clone was counted between two and nine times. The chain is built from TRBV19 and TRBJ2-1; maybe TRBD1 (5 bases). Germline V gene lookup returns CDR1 LNHDA and CDR2 SQIVND (reference sequence). The CDR3 has 13 residues. V lost 6 bases, J lost 7 bases, and 13 bases lay in between. The CDR3 protein is CASRGQGVNEQFF. The CDR3 DNA follows: TGTGCCAGTAGAGGGCAGGGTGTAAATGAGCAGTTCTTC. Using reference TRBV19 and TRBJ2-1 for the parts outside the CDR3, the full variable domain is DGGITQSPKYLFRKEGQNVTLSCEQNLNHDAMYWYRQDPGQGLRLIYYSQIVNDFQKGDIAEGYSVSREKKESFPLTVTSAQKNPTAFYLCASRGQGVNEQFFGPGTRLTVL.

The gene calls are TRBV28 and TRBJ2-7; the match to TRBD1 covers 10 bases. This CDR3 comprises 14 residues. CDR1 and CDR2 from the germline V gene are MDHEN and SYDVKM. V shed 4 bases and J 4 bases; nucleotides not matched to a gene: 4. The CDR3: CASSSTGGGYEQYF. CDR3 DNA sequence: TGTGCCAGCAGTTCGACAGGGGGCGGTTACGAGCAGTACTTC.

Only one count was recorded for this clone. The germline gene is not matched at one end of the junction; a read error may be the cause. J is TRBJ2-7 and V is TRBV19; perhaps TRBD2 as D (5 bases). Germline CDR1 is LNHDA and CDR2 is SQIVND (reference sequence). CDR3 length: 13 amino acids. The CDR3 here is CTSSMVGVNEQYF. CDR3 bases: TGTACCAGTAGTATGGTCGGGGTCAACGAGCAGTACTTC.

The CDR3 DNA reads TGTGCCAGCAGTCGGGAGGGTGAGCAGTTCTTC. Its protein product is CASSREGEQFF. The chain has TRBV6-1 and TRBJ2-1, with 8 bases identical to TRBD2. Germline loops: CDR1 MNHNS, CDR2 SASEGT. Trimming removed 5 bases from V and 9 bases from J; junction bases left unmatched: 0. The CDR3 length is 11 residues.

This clone was recorded only once. The chain recombines TRBV6-5 with TRBJ1-1; 8 nucleotides line up with TRBD1. Germline CDR1 reads MNHEY; CDR2 reads SVGAGI. Trimming cost V 0 bases and J 5 bases; bases outside gene matches: 2. CDR3 size: 14 residues. The CDR3 loop is CASSYSRTGTEAFF. CDR3 sequence (DNA): TGTGCCAGCAGTTACTCGAGGACAGGGACTGAAGCTTTCTTT.

The chain couples TRBV6-6 to TRBJ1-2; D remains ambiguous. Trimming took 0 bases from V and 2 from J, leaving 10 bases between them. The CDR3 loop spans 15 amino acids. Germline V lookup: CDR1 MNHNY, CDR2 SVGAGI (reference sequence). The CDR3 is CASSYSQQTNYGYTF. The CDR3 region has the DNA TGTGCCAGCAGTTACTCGCAGCAGACCAACTATGGCTACACCTTC.